Shown below are 3 T cell receptor beta chains from a single sample sequenced in a study of B cell selection in AIRE deficiency. The regulatory T cell sort gate was CD4+CD25hiCD127low/negative. The method was immunoSEQ multiplex PCR; TCRdb's version includes in-frame clones alone and lacks a portion of them. The data hold roughly 24,000 clones, with approximately 92% observed a single time. The sample consisted of CD4+CD25+ Tregs sorted from PBMCs. All receptors derive from a human donor in good health.

The V gene is TRBV6-5, the J gene TRBJ1-2, with unresolved D. CDR3 size: 12 residues. Per germline, CDR1 MNHEY and CDR2 SVGAGI. The V end lost 5 bases, the J end lost 8 bases, and 12 bases lay between the germline ends. CDR3 loop: CASSPGIRGYTF. CDR3 DNA sequence: TGTGCCAGCAGTCCGGGTATCCGGGGCTACACCTTC.

The rearrangement links TRBV7-2 to TRBJ2-7; 9 nucleotides line up with TRBD1. V shed 4 bases, J shed 0 bases, and the junction held 4 bases outside the gene matches. The CDR3 is made up of 15 amino acids. CDR1 SGHTA and CDR2 FQGNSA come from the germline V gene. DNA of the CDR3: TGTGCCAGCAGCTGGGACAGGGAGAGCTCCTACGAGCAGTACTTC. The encoded protein is CASSWDRESSYEQYF.

The chain employs TRBV2 and TRBJ1-5, with a weak D call TRBD1 (5 bases). The CDR3 sequence is 15 residues long. Germline-derived CDR1 and CDR2 are SNHLY and FYNNEI. Trimming took 5 bases from V and 8 from J, leaving 19 bases between them. The CDR3 DNA reads TGTGCCAGCAGTCGGAACCTACAAGGGACGGAGCCCCAGCATTTT. Translated: CASSRNLQGTEPQHF.